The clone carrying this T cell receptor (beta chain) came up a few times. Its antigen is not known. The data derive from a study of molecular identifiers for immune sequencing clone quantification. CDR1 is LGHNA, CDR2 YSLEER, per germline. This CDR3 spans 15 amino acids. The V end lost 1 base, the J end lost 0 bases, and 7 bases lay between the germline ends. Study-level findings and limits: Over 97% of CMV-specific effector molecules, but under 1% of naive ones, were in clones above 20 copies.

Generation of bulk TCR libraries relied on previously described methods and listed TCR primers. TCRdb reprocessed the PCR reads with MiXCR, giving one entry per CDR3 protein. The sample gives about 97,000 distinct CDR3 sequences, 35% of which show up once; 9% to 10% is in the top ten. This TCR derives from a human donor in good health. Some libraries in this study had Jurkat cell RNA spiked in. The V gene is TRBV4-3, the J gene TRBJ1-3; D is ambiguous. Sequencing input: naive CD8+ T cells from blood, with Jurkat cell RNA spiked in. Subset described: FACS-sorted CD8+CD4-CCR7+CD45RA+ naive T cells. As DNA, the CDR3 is TGCGCCAGCAGCCAAGCCCCCAGCTCTGGAAACACCATATATTTT. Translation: CASSQAPSSGNTIYF.